This T cell receptor (beta chain) emerged from a study of control samples from healthy donors and cancer patients. There are 11 residues in the CDR3. Germline values: CDR1 SGHTA, CDR2 FQGTGA. The ends were cut back, 5 bases at V and 7 bases at J, with 6 bases in the middle. The repertoire was sequenced with immunoSEQ multiplex PCR; TCRdb's copy has only in-frame clones and lacks some. The sample holds around 27,000 clones, 65% to 90% seen once. The sequence was obtained from a woman aged 55-69 years with head and neck cancer. This chain joins TRBV7-3 and TRBJ2-1, with D maybe TRBD2 (5 bases). The specimen was PBMCs. In DNA form, the CDR3 reads TGTGCCAGCAGCGAGGGTAATGAGCAGTTCTTC. This sequence encodes CASSEGNEQFF. The full variable domain, rest sourced from reference TRBV7-3 and TRBJ2-1, is GAGVSQTPSNKVTEKGKYVELRCDPISGHTALYWYRQSLGQGPEFLIYFQGTGAADDSGLPNDRFFAVRPEGSVSTLKIQRTERGDSAVYLCASSEGNEQFFGPGTRLTVL.